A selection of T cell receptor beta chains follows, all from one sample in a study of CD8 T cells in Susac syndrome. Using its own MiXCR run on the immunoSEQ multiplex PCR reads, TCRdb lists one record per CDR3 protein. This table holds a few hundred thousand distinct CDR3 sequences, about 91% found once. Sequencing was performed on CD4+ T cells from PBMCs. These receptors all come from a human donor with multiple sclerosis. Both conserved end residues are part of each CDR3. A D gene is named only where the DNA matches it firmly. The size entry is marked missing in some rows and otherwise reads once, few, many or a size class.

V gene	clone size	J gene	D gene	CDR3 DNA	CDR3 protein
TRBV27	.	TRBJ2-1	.	TGTGCCACCAATTACGGGGCCCCTGACTTTGGAGAGCAGTTCTTC	CATNYGAPDFGEQFF
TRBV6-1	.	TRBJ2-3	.	TGTGCCAGCAGCCGCCGAGGGGCGGGCCTCACAGATACGCAGTATTTT	CASSRRGAGLTDTQYF
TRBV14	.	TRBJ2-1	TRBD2	TGTGCCAGCAGCCAACCACTTTCGGCTAGCGGGGTCAATGAGCAGTTCTTC	CASSQPLSASGVNEQFF
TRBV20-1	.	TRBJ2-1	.	TGCAGTGCTAGACGCCCCCTAGGGGCAGCAGACGAGCAGTTCTTC	CSARRPLGAADEQFF
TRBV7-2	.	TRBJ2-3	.	TGTGCCAGCGCCCCTGAGGTTACAGATACGCAGTATTTT	CASAPEVTDTQYF
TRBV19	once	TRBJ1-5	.	TGTGCCAGTACAAGTAGCCGGACGGCTGATAATAGCAATCAGCCCCAGCATTTT	CASTSSRTADNSNQPQHF
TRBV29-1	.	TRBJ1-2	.	TGCAGCGTTCTGGGGTTCTATGGCTACACCTTC	CSVLGFYGYTF
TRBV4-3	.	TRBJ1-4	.	TGCGCCAGCAGCCAGTCGACAGGATGGACTAATGAAAAACTGTTTTTT	CASSQSTGWTNEKLFF
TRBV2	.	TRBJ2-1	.	TGTGCCAGCCGAGGGCGGGCCATCCACAATGAGCAGTTCTTC	CASRGRAIHNEQFF
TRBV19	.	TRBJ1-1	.	TGTGCCAGTAGTATAGGCCGGCGTTCGAACACTGAAGCTTTCTTT	CASSIGRRSNTEAFF
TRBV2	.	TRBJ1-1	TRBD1	TGTGCCAGCAGTGAATCCGGCAGGGGGGCTTTCTTT	CASSESGRGAFF
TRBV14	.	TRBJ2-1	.	TGTGCCAGCAGCGAGAAGGGGGGCTTTGCCAGTGAGCAGTTCTTC	CASSEKGGFASEQFF
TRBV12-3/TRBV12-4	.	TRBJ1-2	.	TGTGCCAGCAGTTTAAATTACCCCGACTATGGCTACACCTTC	CASSLNYPDYGYTF
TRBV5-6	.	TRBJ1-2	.	TGTGCCAGCAGCTTGCGAGCAGGAGGCTACACCTTC	CASSLRAGGYTF
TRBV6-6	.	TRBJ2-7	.	TGTGCCAGCACCCCCGGGACCTACGAGCAGTACTTC	CASTPGTYEQYF
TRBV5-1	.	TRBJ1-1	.	TGCGCCAGCAGCATCGGGCCATACACTGAAGCTTTCTTT	CASSIGPYTEAFF
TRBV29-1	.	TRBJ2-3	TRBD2	TGCAGCGTCCATAGCGGGAGGGCCGCAGATACGCAGTATTTT	CSVHSGRAADTQYF
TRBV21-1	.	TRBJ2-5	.	TGTGCCAGCAGCAAATGTTTTGAGGCCCACATTACCGGGGAGACCCAGTACTTC	CASSKCFEAHITGETQYF
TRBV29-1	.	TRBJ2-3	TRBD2	TGCAGCGTGATCGCGGGAGGGGTGGATACGCAGTATTTT	CSVIAGGVDTQYF
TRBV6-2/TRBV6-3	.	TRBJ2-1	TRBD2	TGTGCCAGCTGGGAGGGAGGAGGCTCCTACAATGAGCAGTTCTTC	CASWEGGGSYNEQFF
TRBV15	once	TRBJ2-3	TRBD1	TGTGCCACCAGCAGAGATGAGGGGACAGGCACAGATACGCAGTATTTT	CATSRDEGTGTDTQYF
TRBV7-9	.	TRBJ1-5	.	TGTGCCAGCGCCCGGAGGGACGCCGATCAGCCCCAGCATTTT	CASARRDADQPQHF
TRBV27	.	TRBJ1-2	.	TGTGCCAGCAGTTTCCAAGGGGGTGGCTACACCTTC	CASSFQGGGYTF
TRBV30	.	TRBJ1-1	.	TGTGCCTGGAGTGTAGGGCGTGACACTGAAGCTTTCTTT	CAWSVGRDTEAFF
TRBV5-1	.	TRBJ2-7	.	TGCGCCAGCAGCTTGGGGCCGGACCCAAGCTCCTACGAGCAGTACTTC	CASSLGPDPSSYEQYF
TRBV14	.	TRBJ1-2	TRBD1	TGTGCCAGCAGCCAGGGAACAGGGGGTCGTGGCTACACCTTC	CASSQGTGGRGYTF
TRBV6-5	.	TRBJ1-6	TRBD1	TGTGCCAGCAGTTACTCATACATGGGACAGAGATCACCCCTCCACTTT	CASSYSYMGQRSPLHF
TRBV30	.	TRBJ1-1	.	TGTGCCTTCTCATCTCTGGGCCGGGTTGAAGCTTTCTTT	CAFSSLGRVEAFF
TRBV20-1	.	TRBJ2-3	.	TGCAGCAACCAGGGTTTTGGAACAGATACGCAGTATTTT	CSNQGFGTDTQYF
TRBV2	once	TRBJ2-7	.	TGTGCCAGCAGTTGGACCTCCTACGAGCAGTACTTC	CASSWTSYEQYF
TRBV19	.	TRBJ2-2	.	TGTGCCAGTACCCCCAGCACGGGACATTACACCGGGGAGCTGTTTTTT	CASTPSTGHYTGELFF
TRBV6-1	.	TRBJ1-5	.	TGTGCCAGCACCGGGGGGTATGGCAATCAGCCCCAGCATTTT	CASTGGYGNQPQHF
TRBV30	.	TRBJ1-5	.	TGTGCCTGGAGTGTTCCTTGGGTGGACGGGGGCAATCAGCCCCAGCATTTT	CAWSVPWVDGGNQPQHF
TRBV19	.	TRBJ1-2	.	TGTGCCAGTACCAGGAAACACGAGGACTATGGCTACACCTTC	CASTRKHEDYGYTF